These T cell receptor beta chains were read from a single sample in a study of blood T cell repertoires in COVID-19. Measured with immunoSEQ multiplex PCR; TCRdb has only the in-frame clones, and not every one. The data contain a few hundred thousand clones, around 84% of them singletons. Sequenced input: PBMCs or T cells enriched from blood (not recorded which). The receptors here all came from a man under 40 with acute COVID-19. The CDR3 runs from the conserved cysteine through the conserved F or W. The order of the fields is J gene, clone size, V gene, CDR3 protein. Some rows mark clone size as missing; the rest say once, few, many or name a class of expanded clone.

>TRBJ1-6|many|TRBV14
CASSQGPGSGSPLHF
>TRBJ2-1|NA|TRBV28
CASSETGTLYNEQFF
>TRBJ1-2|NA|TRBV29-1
CSADPTGTYGYTF
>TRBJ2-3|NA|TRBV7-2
CASRRGGPTDTQYF
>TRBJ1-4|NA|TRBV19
CASSTGTATNEKLFF
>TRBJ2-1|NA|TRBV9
CASSVSGGALEQFF
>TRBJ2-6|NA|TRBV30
CACTGAGANVLTF
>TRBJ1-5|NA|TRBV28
CASTRQGSQPQHF
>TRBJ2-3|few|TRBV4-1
CASSQVAAGGQPDTQYF
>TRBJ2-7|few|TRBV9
CASSVESSHQFYEQYF
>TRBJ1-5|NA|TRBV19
CASIPPGQGMNQPQHF
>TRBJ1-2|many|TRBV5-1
CASSRDRGTNYGYTF
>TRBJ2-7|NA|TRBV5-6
CASSLAPSYEQYF
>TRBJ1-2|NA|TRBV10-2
CASSETHEVWGYTF
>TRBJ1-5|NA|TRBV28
CASSPGGAGQPQHF
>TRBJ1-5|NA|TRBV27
CASSSLYRGSNQPQHF
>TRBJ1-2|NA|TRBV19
CASEKRDGYTF
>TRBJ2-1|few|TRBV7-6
CASSSTSSSYNEQFF
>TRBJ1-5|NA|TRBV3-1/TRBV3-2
CASSQDSTSNQPQHF
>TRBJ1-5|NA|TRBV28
CASGQTIGGNQPQHF
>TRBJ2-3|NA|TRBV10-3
CAISDLRGGYF
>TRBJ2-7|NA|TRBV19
CASTTGYEQYF
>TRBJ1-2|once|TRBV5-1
CASSPGTLPNYGYTF
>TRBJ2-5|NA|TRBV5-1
CASSVDFKETQYF
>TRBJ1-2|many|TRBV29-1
CSVGTGLYGYTF
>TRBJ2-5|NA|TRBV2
CASNRRQTNGEYF
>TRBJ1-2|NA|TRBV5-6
CASSLVVTGANYGYTF
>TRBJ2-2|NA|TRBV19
CASSLLTSGSYTGELFF
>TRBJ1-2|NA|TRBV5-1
CASSLELSYGYTF
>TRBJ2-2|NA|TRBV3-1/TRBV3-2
CASSPFGLAGDTGELFF
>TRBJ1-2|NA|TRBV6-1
CASSEEGHPNYGYTF
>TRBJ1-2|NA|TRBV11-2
CASSPTGLSYGYTF
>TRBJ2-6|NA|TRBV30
CAWTDTSGANVLTF
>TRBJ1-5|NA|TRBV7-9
CASPGTGGSDGNQPQHF
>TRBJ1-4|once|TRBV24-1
CATSDPTWRGGEKLFF
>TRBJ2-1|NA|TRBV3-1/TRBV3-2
CASGRRGQRNEQFF
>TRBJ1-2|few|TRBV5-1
CASSLERGSYTF
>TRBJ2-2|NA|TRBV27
CASSPGLAGGRGTGELFF
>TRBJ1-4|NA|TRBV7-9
CASSFSPYNEKLFF
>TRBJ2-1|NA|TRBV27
CASSKSLLNNEQFF
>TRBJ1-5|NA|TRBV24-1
CATSADNSNQPQHF
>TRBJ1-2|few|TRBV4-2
CASSQDMGTGVGGYTF
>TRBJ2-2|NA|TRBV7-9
CASSPGGGELFF
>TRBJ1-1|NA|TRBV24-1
CATSDGTGGRAEAFF
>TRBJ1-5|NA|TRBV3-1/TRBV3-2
CASSQGTQPQHF